A selection of T cell receptor beta chains follows, all from one sample in a study of OX40 agonist ivuxolimab in advanced cancers. Using immunoSEQ multiplex PCR, the repertoire was profiled, and TCRdb retains in-frame clones only, with some absent. The sample lists fewer than 80,000 clones, less than 85% occurring once. Specimen: CD4+ or CD8+ T cells sorted from blood, collected in a trial of the OX40 agonist ivuxolimab. Source of these receptors: an adult with an advanced solid tumor such as melanoma, head and neck, liver or kidney cancer. CDR3s include the opening cysteine and the closing phenylalanine or tryptophan. A D gene is named only where the DNA matches it firmly. A clone size is listed for some rows: how often the clone was seen (once, few, many), or a class if it is expanded.

clone size,D gene,J gene,V gene,CDR3 protein,CDR3 DNA
once,TRBD1,TRBJ2-7,TRBV28,CASRYWTGEVSYEQYF,TGTGCCAGCAGGTACTGGACAGGGGAGGTATCCTACGAGCAGTACTTC
-,-,TRBJ1-6,TRBV7-9,CASSLSTGGNSPLHF,TGTGCCAGCAGCTTATCGACAGGTGGTAATTCACCCCTCCACTTT
once,TRBD2,TRBJ2-7,TRBV19,CASSSREAGGGSEQYF,TGTGCCAGTAGTAGCCGGGAGGCAGGTGGTGGCTCCGAGCAGTACTTC
-,TRBD1,TRBJ2-1,TRBV18,CASSPRDSQRNEQFF,TGTGCCAGCTCACCCCGGGACAGCCAAAGAAATGAGCAGTTCTTC
-,TRBD1,TRBJ1-2,TRBV4-2,CASSQTGGYGYTF,TGTGCCAGCAGCCAGACAGGGGGTTATGGCTACACCTTC
-,TRBD2,TRBJ2-7,TRBV4-1,CASSQVLAGSPYEQYF,TGCGCCAGCAGCCAAGTACTAGCGGGTTCACCCTACGAGCAGTACTTC
-,-,TRBJ2-1,TRBV18,CASSPSMPSSSSYNEQFF,TGTGCCAGCTCACCATCCATGCCCAGTTCGAGCTCCTACAATGAGCAGTTCTTC
once,-,TRBJ2-3,TRBV5-5,CASTPRGYTQYF,TGTGCCAGCACCCCCCGGGGTTATACGCAGTATTTT
-,-,TRBJ2-1,TRBV10-3,CAITAYEGSQFF,TGTGCCATCACCGCCTACGAGGGCTCACAGTTCTTC
-,-,TRBJ2-2,TRBV14,CASSGLSRDTGELFF,TGTGCCAGCTCAGGGCTGTCTCGCGACACCGGGGAGCTGTTTTTT
-,TRBD1,TRBJ2-2,TRBV11-3,CASSSQQGIISGELFF,TGTGCCAGCAGCTCCCAACAGGGGATCATCTCCGGGGAGCTGTTTTTT
-,-,TRBJ1-2,TRBV7-9,CASSSPVRDRNYGYTF,TGTGCCAGCAGCTCCCCGGTTAGGGACCGCAACTATGGCTACACCTTC
-,-,TRBJ1-1,TRBV6-5,CASSTVRGARTEAFF,TGTGCCAGCAGTACTGTAAGGGGGGCTCGGACTGAAGCTTTCTTT